This entry describes one T cell receptor beta chain. Its antigen is not known. This entry belongs to a study of cytomegalovirus exposure and HLA in healthy donors. Findings and caveats of the study: For cytomegalovirus status, the classifier reportedly gave diagnoses with high specificity and sensitivity.

Vbeta (60) and Jbeta (13) primers were used in the PCR. TCRdb's copy holds only in-frame clones and misses some; the assay was immunoSEQ multiplex PCR. The sample lists some 170,000 clones, 77% occurring once. V was shortened by 0 bases and J by 4 bases, with 10 bases between the two germline ends. The CDR3 consists of 15 residues. CDR1 and CDR2 from the germline V gene are PRHDT and FYEKMQ (reference sequence). Material: PBMCs. The rearrangement links TRBV13 to TRBJ1-3; D may be TRBD1 (5 bases). The TCR sequence derives from a woman aged 60-75 years in good health and CMV-seropositive. The CDR3 is CASSLGLGGGNTIYF. The CDR3 DNA follows: TGTGCCAGCAGCTTAGGCCTCGGGGGAGGAAACACCATATATTTT.